The clone carrying this T cell receptor (beta chain) was detected only a few times. These data originate in a study of human T cells and chemical hapten exposure. Time point defined: healthy volunteer bleed at 2 weeks. Unseparated into fractions, whole blood served as the source from which total RNA was extracted. TCRdb passed the RACE reads through MiXCR, listing each CDR3 protein once. Of 80,000 to 100,000 distinct CDR3 sequences listed, around 8.8% are singletons. The CDR3 has 16 amino acids. Trimming removed 4 bases at V and 5 bases at J, with 21 bases between. Germline CDR1 reads MGHDK; CDR2 reads SYGVNS.

The TCR sequence derives from a female donor in good health. Some clones in this sample may be carry-over from other donors' samples. Specimen: whole blood. The rearrangement uses TRBV25-1 and TRBJ2-7; D is perhaps TRBD1 or TRBD2 (6 bases each). CDR3 coding DNA: TGTGCCAGCAGTGGGGGGGCACAAAGTCTTACCCACGAGCAGTACTTC. It is translated as CASSGGAQSLTHEQYF.